This T cell receptor beta chain was identified during a study of blood T cells in healthy people across ages. Alongside a J-beta primer mix, a sample-barcoded 5' primer served in a second PCR lasting roughly 6 to 11 cycles. Through a template-switch adaptor with 12 random nucleotides, each cDNA molecule received a tag. In TCRdb, the 5' RACE reads were re-called with MiXCR into one record per CDR3 protein. The sample has about 1 million distinct CDR3 sequences; less than 50% are singletons. Study-level findings and limits: Significant beta diversity loss was already apparent by age approximately 38, declining roughly linearly. It was held that the diversity estimates obtained from one million T cells were underestimates. Comparison with aged donors showed that long-lived donors had more naive CD4+ cells and higher diversity.

This clonotype has only a few counts. Its antigen is undetermined. V was shortened by 6 bases and J by 0 bases, with 14 bases between the two germline ends. The CDR3 has 15 residues. The V gene's germline CDR1 is DFQATT and CDR2 SNEGSKA (reference sequence). V is TRBV20-1 and J is TRBJ1-4; perhaps TRBD1 as D (5 bases). This TCR was recovered from a woman aged 55-70 years in good health. Sequenced: blood. CDR3 sequence: CSATDSAATNEKLFF. The CDR3 DNA reads as TGCAGTGCGACCGACAGTGCCGCAACTAATGAAAAACTGTTTTTT.